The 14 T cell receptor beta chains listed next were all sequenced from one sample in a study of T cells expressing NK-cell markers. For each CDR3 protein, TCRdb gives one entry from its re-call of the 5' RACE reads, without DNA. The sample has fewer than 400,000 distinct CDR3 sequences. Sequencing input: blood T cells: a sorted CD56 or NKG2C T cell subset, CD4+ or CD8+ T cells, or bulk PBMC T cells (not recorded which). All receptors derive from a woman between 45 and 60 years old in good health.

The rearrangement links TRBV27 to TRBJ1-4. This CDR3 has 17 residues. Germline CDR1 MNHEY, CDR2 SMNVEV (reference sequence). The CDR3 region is CASTQPSRRATNEKLFF.

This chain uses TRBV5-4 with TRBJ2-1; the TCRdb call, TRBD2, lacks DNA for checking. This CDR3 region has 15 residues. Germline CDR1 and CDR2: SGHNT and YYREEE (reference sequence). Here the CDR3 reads CASSLGLADNNEQFF. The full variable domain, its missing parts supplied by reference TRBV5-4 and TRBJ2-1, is ETGVTQSPTHLIKTRGQQVTLRCSSQSGHNTVSWYQQALGQGPQFIFQYYREEENGRGNFPPRFSGLQFPNYSSELNVNALELDDSALYLCASSLGLADNNEQFFGPGTRLTVL.

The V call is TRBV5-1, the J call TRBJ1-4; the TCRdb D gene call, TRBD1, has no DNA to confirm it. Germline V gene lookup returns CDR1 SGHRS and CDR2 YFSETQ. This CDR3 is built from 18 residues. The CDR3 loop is CASSFGTGGFRVNEKLFF.

CDR3 loop: CASSPSGQGLRGTEAFF. The chain has TRBV18 and TRBJ1-1; TCRdb indicates TRBD1, and absent DNA this call remains unverified. This CDR3 has 17 residues. The germline gives CDR1 KGHSH, CDR2 LQKENI.

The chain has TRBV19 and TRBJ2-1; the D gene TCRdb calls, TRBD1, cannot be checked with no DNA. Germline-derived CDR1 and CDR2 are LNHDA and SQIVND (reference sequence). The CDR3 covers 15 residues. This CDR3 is CASSITGRIDNEQFF.

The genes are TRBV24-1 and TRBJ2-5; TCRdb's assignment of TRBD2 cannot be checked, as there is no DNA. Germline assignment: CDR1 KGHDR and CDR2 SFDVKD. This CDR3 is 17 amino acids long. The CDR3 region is CATSDVLAGAVRETQYF.

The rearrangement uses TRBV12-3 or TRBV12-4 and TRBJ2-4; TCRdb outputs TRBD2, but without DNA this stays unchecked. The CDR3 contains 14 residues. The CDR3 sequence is CASSSGRARDIQYF.

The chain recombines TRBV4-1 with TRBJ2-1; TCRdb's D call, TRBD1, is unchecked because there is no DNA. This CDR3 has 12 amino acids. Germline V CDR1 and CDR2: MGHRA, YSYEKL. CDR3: CASSNPWNEQFF.

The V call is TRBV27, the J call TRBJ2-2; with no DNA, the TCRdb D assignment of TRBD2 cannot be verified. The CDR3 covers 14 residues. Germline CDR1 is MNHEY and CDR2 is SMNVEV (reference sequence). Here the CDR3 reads CASSWAGGSRELFF.

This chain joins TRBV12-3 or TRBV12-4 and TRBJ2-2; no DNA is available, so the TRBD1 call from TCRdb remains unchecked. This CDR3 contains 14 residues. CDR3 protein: CASKIFGGTGELFF.

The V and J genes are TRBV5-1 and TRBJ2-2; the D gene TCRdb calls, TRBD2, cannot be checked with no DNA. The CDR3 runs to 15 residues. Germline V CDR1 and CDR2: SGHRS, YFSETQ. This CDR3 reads CASSVLTRNTGELFF.

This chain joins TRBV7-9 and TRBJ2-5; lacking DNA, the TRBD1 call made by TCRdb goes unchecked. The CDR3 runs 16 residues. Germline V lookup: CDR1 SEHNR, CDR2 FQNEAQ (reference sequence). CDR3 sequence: CASSLIRDRGFETQYF.

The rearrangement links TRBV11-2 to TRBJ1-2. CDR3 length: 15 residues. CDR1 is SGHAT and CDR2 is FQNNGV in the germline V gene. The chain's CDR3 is CASSSRGGANYGYTF.

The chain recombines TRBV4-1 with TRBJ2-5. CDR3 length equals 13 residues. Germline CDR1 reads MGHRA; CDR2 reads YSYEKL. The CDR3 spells CASSQDYGTPQYF.